These 31 T cell receptor beta chains were sequenced from one sample in a study of T cell repertoires in cytomegalovirus infection. Their recognized antigens are unknown. One entry per CDR3 protein results from TCRdb running MiXCR on the reads. The sample holds fewer than 1,000,000 distinct CDR3 sequences, about a third seen once. The source material was cultured CD8+ T cells from PBMCs, sampled from culture after CMV antigen stimulation. The receptors were sampled from a human donor in good health (CMV status not recorded). Some clones in this sample may be carry-over from other donors' samples.

The chain couples TRBV28 to TRBJ1-3; TRBD1 aligns across 12 bases. Germline CDR1 and CDR2: MDHEN and SYDVKM. V lost 8 bases and J lost 4; bases outside the gene matches: 3. CDR3 length: 14 amino acids. CDR3 sequence: CASRDRGQGNTIYF. CDR3 coding DNA: TGTGCCAGCCGGGACAGGGGGCAAGGAAACACCATATATTTT.

The genes are TRBV14 and TRBJ1-2; TRBD1 agrees at 10 bases. V shed 1 base and J 5 bases; nucleotides not matched to a gene: 7. Germline V CDR1 and CDR2: SGHDN, FVKESK. CDR3 length: 16 amino acids. The CDR3 protein is CASSQVRTGGVYGYTF. The CDR3 bases are TGTGCCAGCAGCCAAGTTCGGACAGGGGGTGTATATGGCTACACCTTC.

This clonotype has a handful of counts. This chain joins TRBV7-9 and TRBJ2-1; D possibly corresponds to TRBD2 (5 bases). Per germline, CDR1 SEHNR and CDR2 FQNEAQ (reference sequence). The CDR3 covers 16 residues. Trimming removed 5 bases from V and 2 bases from J, with 16 bases in between. The CDR3 DNA sequence: TGTGCCAGCAGCCCTACTAGGGTAAGCCCCTACAATGAGCAGTTCTTC. It is translated as CASSPTRVSPYNEQFF. Full variable domain (outside the CDR3, taken from reference TRBV7-9 and TRBJ2-1): DTGVSQNPRHKITKRGQNVTFRCDPISEHNRLYWYRQTLGQGPEFLTYFQNEAQLEKSRLLSDRFSAERPKGSFSTLEIQRTEQGDSAMYLCASSPTRVSPYNEQFFGPGTRLTVL.

The V call is TRBV12-5, the J call TRBJ2-1; D is possibly TRBD2 (6 bases). Germline CDR1 reads LGHNT; CDR2 reads FRNRAP. Trimming shortened V by 1 base and J by 2 bases, and 12 bases separated the two germline ends. The CDR3 covers 16 residues. The CDR3 reads CASGLGEVTTYNEQFF. The CDR3 DNA reads TGTGCTAGTGGTTTGGGGGAGGTGACAACCTACAATGAGCAGTTCTTC.

With regard to this clonotype: The germline gene is not matched at one end of the junction; a read error may be the cause. The chain employs TRBV6-8 and TRBJ1-1; possible D gene TRBD1, 5 bases. Germline values: CDR1 MNHGY, CDR2 SAAAGT. This CDR3 has 14 amino acids. The CDR3 reads CVSTPTGTVKEAFF. In DNA, the CDR3 is TGTGTCAGCACCCCGACGGGGACGGTGAAAGAAGCTTTCTTT.

This clonotype was counted between two and nine times. The chain employs TRBV4-2 and TRBJ1-5; D remains unclear. Germline V gene lookup returns CDR1 LGHNA and CDR2 YNFKEQ. Trimming removed 0 bases at V and 0 bases at J, with 12 bases between. This CDR3 spans 17 amino acids. The CDR3 bases are TGTGCCAGCAGCCAAGAGGACCACAGCTATAGCAATCAGCCCCAGCATTTT. It encodes CASSQEDHSYSNQPQHF.

This clonotype was counted a few times. The chain links TRBV6-2 or TRBV6-3 to TRBJ2-2; 10 positions agree with TRBD1. Germline CDR1 MNHEY, CDR2 SVGEGT. This CDR3 comprises 16 residues. V lost 6 bases, J lost 6 bases, and 10 bases stayed unmatched. CDR3 nucleotide sequence: TGTGCCAGCAGGCCCCGGGACAGGGGCCGAGCCGGGGAGCTGTTTTTT. Encoded protein: CASRPRDRGRAGELFF.

The V gene is TRBV24-1, the J gene TRBJ2-2; a weak D match, TRBD1 (5 bases). Trimming pared 3 bases from V and 3 bases from J, leaving 13 bases between. Germline CDR1 KGHDR, CDR2 SFDVKD. The CDR3 loop spans 16 amino acids. The CDR3 protein is CATSDRDSLYTGELFF. The CDR3 coding sequence is TGTGCCACCAGTGATCGTGACAGCCTGTACACCGGGGAGCTGTTTTTT.

J is TRBJ2-1 and V is TRBV13, with 8 positions matching TRBD2. CDR3 length: 15 amino acids. The V gene's germline CDR1 is PRHDT and CDR2 FYEKMQ (reference sequence). The V and J ends lost 5 bases and 3 bases, in that order; junction bases with no gene match: 6. CDR3 protein: CASSDISGIYNEQFF. DNA of the CDR3: TGTGCCAGCAGCGACATTAGCGGGATCTACAATGAGCAGTTCTTC. Complete variable domain (other parts from reference TRBV13 and TRBJ2-1): AAGVIQSPRHLIKEKRETATLKCYPIPRHDTVYWYQQGPGQDPQFLISFYEKMQSDKGSIPDRFSAQQFSDYHSELNMSSLELGDSALYFCASSDISGIYNEQFFGPGTRLTVL.

This clonotype was recorded a few times. The CDR3 DNA is TGTGCCAGCAAGGGGGAATACGAGCAGTACTTC. It specifies CASKGEYEQYF. V gene TRBV6-2 or TRBV6-3 combines with J gene TRBJ2-7, with D possibly matching TRBD1 (6 bases). The V and J ends lost 7 bases and 4 bases respectively, with 8 bases between them. The germline gives CDR1 MNHEY, CDR2 SVGEGT. CDR3 length: 11 residues.

This clonotype was seen a few times. The chain combines TRBV29-1 with TRBJ2-7; D uncertain. This CDR3 has 12 residues. With 7 bases removed from V and 2 bases from J, the gap between germline ends came to 12 bases. The germline gives CDR1 SQVTM, CDR2 ANQGSEA. CDR3 in amino acids: CSATSHPYEQYF. CDR3 nucleotide sequence: TGCAGCGCCACGTCACACCCCTACGAGCAGTACTTC.

This clonotype was seen repeatedly, ten times or more. V usage is TRBV7-6 and J usage is TRBJ2-1, with 9 bases lining up with TRBD2. The CDR3 has 16 residues. V dropped 4 bases and J dropped 4; count of bases not matched to a gene: 8. Germline CDR1 SGHVS, CDR2 FNYEAQ. The CDR3 loop reads CASSSLAGDLYNEQFF. Written as DNA, the CDR3 is TGTGCCAGCAGCTCCTTAGCGGGGGACCTTTACAATGAGCAGTTCTTC.

The sample holds many counts of this clonotype. The rearrangement links TRBV6-2 or TRBV6-3 to TRBJ2-2; TRBD2 matches at 10 bases. The V segment lost 10 bases and the J segment 1 base; nucleotides outside the gene matches: 9. The germline V gene encodes CDR1 MNHEY and CDR2 SVGEGT. There are 16 residues in the CDR3. The CDR3 region has the DNA TGTGCCAACCAGCGGGGGGGCCAAAGGAACACCGGGGAGCTGTTTTTT. Translation gives CANQRGGQRNTGELFF.

This clonotype came up once. V gene TRBV15 combines with J gene TRBJ1-1; 8 bases map to TRBD1. This CDR3 has 15 amino acids. After removal of 1 base from V and 3 bases from J, the junction contained 4 bases not matched to a gene. The germline CDR1 and CDR2 sequences are LNHNV and YYDKDF (reference sequence). The CDR3 DNA reads TGTGCCACCAGCAGAGTGAACAGGGGGGACACTGAAGCTTTCTTT. Protein: CATSRVNRGDTEAFF.

This rearrangement joins TRBV2 to TRBJ2-7; 11 nucleotides line up with TRBD1. Germline V lookup: CDR1 SNHLY, CDR2 FYNNEI. The CDR3 consists of 14 residues. V dropped 10 bases and J dropped 5; count of bases not matched to a gene: 10. CDR3 DNA sequence: TGTGCCATACCGGGACAGGGGGGATCGGACGAGCAGTACGTC. Translation gives CAIPGQGGSDEQYV.

The V gene is TRBV7-9, the J gene TRBJ1-1; D call uncertain. This CDR3 has 11 amino acids. The V gene's germline CDR1 is SEHNR and CDR2 FQNEAQ (reference sequence). V lost 3 bases and J 11 bases, leaving 10 bases between the germline ends. The chain's CDR3 is CASSFQVSAFF. The CDR3 bases are TGTGCCAGCAGCTTCCAAGTTTCGGCTTTCTTT.

This clonotype showed up many times. The CDR3 DNA is TGTGCCAGCAGCTTAGCGACAGGGTACTACAATGAGCAGTTCTTC. Translated, it gives CASSLATGYYNEQFF. The chain recombines TRBV7-6 with TRBJ2-1; TRBD1 aligns across 7 bases. Germline-derived CDR1 and CDR2 are SGHVS and FNYEAQ. J lost 3 bases, V lost 0 bases, and 2 bases had no gene match. The CDR3 covers 15 residues.

The gene calls are TRBV6-5 and TRBJ1-2; D is perhaps TRBD1 (6 bases). The ends were cut back, 0 bases at V and 3 bases at J, with 14 bases in the middle. Germline loops: CDR1 MNHEY, CDR2 SVGAGI. The CDR3 has 16 residues. CDR3 DNA: TGTGCCAGCAGTTACTCGATGGGGGGGCGCGACTATGGCTACACCTTC. Translation gives CASSYSMGGRDYGYTF.

The chain employs TRBV10-1 and TRBJ2-7; D unresolved. The ends were cut back, 3 bases at V and 3 bases at J, with 6 bases in the middle. Looked up from germline, CDR1 is WNHNN and CDR2 is SYGVQD (reference sequence). The CDR3 runs to 12 residues. As DNA, the CDR3 is TGCGCCAGCAGTGACTACGGCTACGAGCAGTACTTC. Amino acids: CASSDYGYEQYF.

This clonotype came up a few times. The chain links TRBV2 to TRBJ2-3; no clear D gene. The germline V gene encodes CDR1 SNHLY and CDR2 FYNNEI. V dropped 1 base and J dropped 6 bases, with 5 bases sitting between them. CDR3 size: 12 residues. CDR3: CASSEGWDTQYF. The CDR3 DNA sequence: TGTGCCAGCAGTGAAGGCTGGGATACGCAGTATTTT. Supplemented by reference TRBV2 and TRBJ2-3, the full variable domain reads EPEVTQTPSHQVTQMGQEVILRCVPISNHLYFYWYRQILGQKVEFLVSFYNNEISEKSEIFDDQFSVERPDGSNFTLKIRSTKLEDSAMYFCASSEGWDTQYFGPGTRLTVL.

The chain couples TRBV7-2 to TRBJ2-1; 10 bases match TRBD2. The CDR3 is 15 amino acids. Trimming at V came to 4 bases and at J to 4 bases, leaving 4 bases not matched to a gene. Germline V CDR1 and CDR2: SGHTA, FQGNSA. The CDR3 nucleotides read TGTGCCAGCAGCTACCTAGCGGGGGATTACAATGAGCAGTTCTTC. It encodes CASSYLAGDYNEQFF.

This clonotype occurred many times. This chain links TRBV7-2 with TRBJ2-1, with D hard to call. Germline V gene lookup returns CDR1 SGHTA and CDR2 FQGNSA. V dropped 1 base and J dropped 0 bases, with 7 bases sitting between them. The CDR3 runs to 15 residues. DNA of the CDR3: TGTGCCAGCAGCTTAGTGCGGTACTCCTACAATGAGCAGTTCTTC. As protein: CASSLVRYSYNEQFF.

The rearrangement joins TRBV20-1 to TRBJ1-3; weak D call: TRBD1 (6 bases). V shed 5 bases and J shed 3 bases, with 17 bases lying between them. Germline CDR1 and CDR2: DFQATT and SNEGSKA (reference sequence). The CDR3 length is 15 residues. CDR3 region: CSAPAGGLGGNTIYF. CDR3 bases: TGCAGTGCTCCGGCGGGGGGGCTGGGTGGAAACACCATATATTTT.

V gene TRBV13 combines with J gene TRBJ1-2, with D unclear. In germline, CDR1 is PRHDT, CDR2 FYEKMQ (reference sequence). The V gene lost 2 bases and the J gene lost 4 bases, with 5 bases spanning the gap. The CDR3 runs 12 residues. CDR3 amino acids: CASSLYRYGYTF. The CDR3 nucleotides are TGTGCCAGCAGCTTATACCGCTATGGCTACACCTTC. Full variable domain (rest looked up from reference TRBV13 and TRBJ1-2): AAGVIQSPRHLIKEKRETATLKCYPIPRHDTVYWYQQGPGQDPQFLISFYEKMQSDKGSIPDRFSAQQFSDYHSELNMSSLELGDSALYFCASSLYRYGYTFGSGTRLTVV.

V gene TRBV14 combines with J gene TRBJ2-7; no definite D call. With 3 bases removed from V and 2 bases from J, the gap between germline ends came to 11 bases. Germline V lookup: CDR1 SGHDN, CDR2 FVKESK. The CDR3 is made up of 14 amino acids. The CDR3 DNA reads as TGTGCCAGCAGCCATGGGGTTTCCCCCTACGAGCAGTACTTC. It codes for CASSHGVSPYEQYF.

This clonotype appeared many times. The gene calls are TRBV7-2 and TRBJ2-7; the match to TRBD2 covers 13 bases. Germline-derived CDR1 and CDR2 are SGHTA and FQGNSA. This CDR3 is built from 16 residues. With V trimmed by 5 bases and J by 6 bases, 10 bases remained unmatched. The CDR3 bases are TGTGCCAGCAGCCTACCGCAGGGACTAGCGGGGCTCGAGCAGTACTTC. Amino acid sequence: CASSLPQGLAGLEQYF.

This clonotype was seen many times. The V call is TRBV12-3 or TRBV12-4, the J call TRBJ1-1; D is ambiguous. With 6 bases removed from V and 0 bases from J, the gap between germline ends came to 8 bases. The CDR3 sequence is 13 residues long. The CDR3 reads CASSTQVNTEAFF. The DNA for the CDR3 is TGTGCCAGCAGCACTCAGGTGAACACTGAAGCTTTCTTT.

V usage is TRBV9 and J usage is TRBJ1-1; tentative D call: TRBD1 (5 bases). CDR3 length: 14 residues. The germline V gene encodes CDR1 SGDLS and CDR2 YYNGEE. The ends were cut back, 2 bases at V and 1 base at J, with 9 bases in the middle. The CDR3 sequence: CASSVFDRNTEAFF. The CDR3 DNA reads as TGTGCCAGCAGCGTTTTCGACAGGAACACTGAAGCTTTCTTT.

This clonotype was counted a few times. The chain is built from TRBV7-6 and TRBJ2-7; TRBD2 is a possible D gene (6 bases). The CDR3 covers 17 residues. From germline, CDR1 is SGHVS and CDR2 FNYEAQ. Trimming removed 0 bases at V and 5 bases at J, with 20 bases between. The CDR3 nucleotides read TGTGCCAGCAGCTTAGCCCCAGGGAGGACACCTGGGAACGAGCAGTACTTC. This codes for CASSLAPGRTPGNEQYF.

This clonotype was seen a few times. V usage is TRBV7-6 and J usage is TRBJ2-1; D is uncertain. The CDR3 runs to 14 residues. CDR1 is SGHVS, CDR2 FNYEAQ, per germline. The V end lost 0 bases, the J end lost 5 bases, and 8 bases lay between the germline ends. The CDR3 here is CASSLAGRHNEQFF. DNA for the CDR3: TGTGCCAGCAGCTTAGCAGGACGGCACAATGAGCAGTTCTTC.

This clonotype was seen a few times. The chain is built from TRBV6-6 and TRBJ1-4; D is undetermined. The CDR3 spans 12 residues. The germline V gene has CDR1 MNHNY and CDR2 SVGAGI (reference sequence). With 5 bases removed from V and 4 bases from J, the gap between germline ends came to 5 bases. CDR3 loop: CASSHGNEKLFF. CDR3 coding DNA: TGTGCCAGCAGTCATGGTAATGAAAAACTGTTTTTT.